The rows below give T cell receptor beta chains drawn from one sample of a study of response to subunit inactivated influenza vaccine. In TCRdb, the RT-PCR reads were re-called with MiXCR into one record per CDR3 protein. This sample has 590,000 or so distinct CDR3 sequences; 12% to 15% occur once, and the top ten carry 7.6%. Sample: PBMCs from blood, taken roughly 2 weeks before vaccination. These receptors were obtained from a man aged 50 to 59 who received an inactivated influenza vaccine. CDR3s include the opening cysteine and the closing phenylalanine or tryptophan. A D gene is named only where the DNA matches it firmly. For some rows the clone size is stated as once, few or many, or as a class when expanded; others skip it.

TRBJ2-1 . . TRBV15 TGTGCCACCAGCGCGCAAAAGTTTAATGAGCAGTTCTTC CATSAQKFNEQFF
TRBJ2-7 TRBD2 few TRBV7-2 TGTGCCAGCAGCGCGGGACTAGCGGGAGTGGGTTCCGAGCAGTACTTC CASSAGLAGVGSEQYF
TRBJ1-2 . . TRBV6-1 TGTGCCAGCAGTAGCCGTGTCGACAGCCACTATGGCTACACCTTC CASSSRVDSHYGYTF
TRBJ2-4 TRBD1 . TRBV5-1 TGCGCCAGCAGCTTGGGACAGGGCAAAAACATTCAGTACTTC CASSLGQGKNIQYF
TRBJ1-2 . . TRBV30 TGTGCCTGGAGTATGGGCCCGGGGCATGGCTACACCTTC CAWSMGPGHGYTF
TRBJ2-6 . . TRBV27 TGTGCCAGCAGCGGGGAAAAAAGGTCTGGGGCCAACGTCCTGACTTTC CASSGEKRSGANVLTF
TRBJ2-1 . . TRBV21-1 TGTGCCAGCAGCAAAAAGGACAGGATAACCTACAATGAGCAGTTCTTC CASSKKDRITYNEQFF
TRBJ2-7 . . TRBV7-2 TGTGCCAGCAGCTTACATGAGGGACCGGCGAACTTC CASSLHEGPANF
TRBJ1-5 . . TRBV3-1 TGTGCCAGCAGCCAAGCGACTAGCAATCAGCCCCAGCATTTT CASSQATSNQPQHF
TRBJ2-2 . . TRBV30 TGTGCCTGGACGAAGTTCGGGGAGCTGTTTTTT CAWTKFGELFF
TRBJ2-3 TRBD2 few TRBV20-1 TGCAGTGTTCCCTCCAAGGGACTAGCGGGGGGAAGCACAGATACGCAGTATTTT CSVPSKGLAGGSTDTQYF
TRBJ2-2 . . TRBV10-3 TGTGCCATCAGTGAGTCTCTACGGGACCCAGCATCGAACACCGGGGAGCTGTTTTTT CAISESLRDPASNTGELFF
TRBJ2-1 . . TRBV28 TGTGCCGGTGCAGGGGGGAATGAGCAGTTCTTC CAGAGGNEQFF
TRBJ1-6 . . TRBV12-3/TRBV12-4 TGTGCCAGCAGTTTAGGTCGGACAGCCGGTTCACCCCTCCACTTT CASSLGRTAGSPLHF
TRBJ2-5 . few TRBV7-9 TGTGCCAGCAGCCATACCCAGGGTGCGCAGAGGACCCAGTACTTC CASSHTQGAQRTQYF
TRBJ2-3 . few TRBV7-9 TGTGCCAGCAGCTTACCTCTAGCGCCAGATACGCAGTATTTT CASSLPLAPDTQYF
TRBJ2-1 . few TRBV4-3 TGCGCCAGCAGCCGCACCCGGGGGACCTACAATGAGCAGTTCTTC CASSRTRGTYNEQFF
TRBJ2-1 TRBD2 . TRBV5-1 TGCGCCAGCAGCACCGACCTACTAGCGGGAGATATCTACAATGAGCAGTTCTTC CASSTDLLAGDIYNEQFF
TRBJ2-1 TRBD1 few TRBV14 TGTGCCAGCAGCCATCGGGACAGCAATGAGCAGTTCTTC CASSHRDSNEQFF
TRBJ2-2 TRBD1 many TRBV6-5 TGTGCCAGCAGTTACGTCGGGACAGGGGTTCCCGGGGAGCTGTTTTTT CASSYVGTGVPGELFF
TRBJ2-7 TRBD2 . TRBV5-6 TGTGCCAGCAGATTGGGACTAGCAGTAACCTACGAGCAGTACTTC CASRLGLAVTYEQYF
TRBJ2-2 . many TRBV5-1 TGCGCCAGCAGCTCCCTGGGGCGTGACGTGGCTGGGGAGCTGTTTTTT CASSSLGRDVAGELFF
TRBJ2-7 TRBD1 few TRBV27 TGTGCCAGCAGCCGCGACTACCGGGACAGGGGATACTTC CASSRDYRDRGYF
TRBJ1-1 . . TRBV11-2 TGTGCCAGCAGCTTGGGCCTGGACCTCGAAGCTTTCTTT CASSLGLDLEAFF
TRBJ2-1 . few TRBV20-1 TGCAGTGCATCCTGGTTAAGCTCCTACAATGAGCAGTTCTTC CSASWLSSYNEQFF
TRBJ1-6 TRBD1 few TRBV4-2 TGTGCCAGCAGCCAAGATTGGGGGACAGGGGTTTCACCCCTCCACTTT CASSQDWGTGVSPLHF
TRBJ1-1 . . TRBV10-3 TGTGCCGCCGGCCGGGACACTGAAGCTTTCTTT CAAGRDTEAFF
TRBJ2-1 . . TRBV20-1 TGCAGTGCTGCTGGGTACAATGAGCAGTTCTTC CSAAGYNEQFF
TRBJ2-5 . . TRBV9 TGTGCCAGCAGCGTAGGGGCAGTTATGCAAGAGACCCAGTACTTC CASSVGAVMQETQYF
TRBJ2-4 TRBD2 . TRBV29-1 TGCAGCGCCCGGAACGGACTAGCGAGAAACATTCAGTACTTC CSARNGLARNIQYF
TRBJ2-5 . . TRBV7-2 TGTGCCAGCAGCCAGATGGGGGCATCAGAGACCCAGTACTTC CASSQMGASETQYF
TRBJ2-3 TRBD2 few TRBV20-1 TGCAGTGGTAGCGGGGACACAGATACGCAGTATTTT CSGSGDTDTQYF
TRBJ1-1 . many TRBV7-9 TGTGCCAGCAGCTTAATGGAGAACACTGAAGCTTTCTTT CASSLMENTEAFF
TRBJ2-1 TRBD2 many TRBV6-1 TGTGCCAGCAGCCGACTAGCGGGGAGGTCCTACAATGAGCAGTTCTTC CASSRLAGRSYNEQFF
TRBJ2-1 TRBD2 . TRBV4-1 TGCGCCAGCAGCCAAGATCTGTCCCCTCTCGGTAGCGGGGGGGCGGGATCCTACAATGAGCAGTTCTTC CASSQDLSPLGSGGAGSYNEQFF
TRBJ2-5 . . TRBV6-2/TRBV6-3 TGTGCCAGCAACGGACAGACGCAAGAGACCCAGTACTTC CASNGQTQETQYF
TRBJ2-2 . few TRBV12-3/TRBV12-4 TGTGCCAGCAGTTTTTGGCAGGGGATGGCCGGGGAGCTGTTTTTT CASSFWQGMAGELFF
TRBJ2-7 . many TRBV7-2 TGTGCCAGCAGCACCCGCGCGAGGGTAGAGCAGTACTTC CASSTRARVEQYF
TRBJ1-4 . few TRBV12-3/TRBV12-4 TGTGCCAGCACCCCGGGAATTAATGAAAAACTGTTTTTT CASTPGINEKLFF
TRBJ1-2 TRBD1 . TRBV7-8 TGTGCCAGCAGCCAGACAGGGGTCTATGGCTACACCTTC CASSQTGVYGYTF
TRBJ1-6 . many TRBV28 TGTGCCAGCCTCGCGGGGAGGACTTATAATTCACCCCTCCACTTT CASLAGRTYNSPLHF
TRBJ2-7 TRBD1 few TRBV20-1 TGCAGTGCTAGAGTGAGGGGGCTATACGAGCAGTACTTC CSARVRGLYEQYF
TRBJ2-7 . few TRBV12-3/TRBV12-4 TGTGCCAGCAGTTTTTCGAACAGTCCCTACGAGCAGTACTTC CASSFSNSPYEQYF
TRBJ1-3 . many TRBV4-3 TGCGCCAGCAGCCAAGGGCGACTCTCTGGAAACACCATATATTTT CASSQGRLSGNTIYF
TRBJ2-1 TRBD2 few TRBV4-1 TGCGCCAGCAGTCCTATTAGCGGGGGCGCCCCCTACAATGAGCAGTTCTTC CASSPISGGAPYNEQFF
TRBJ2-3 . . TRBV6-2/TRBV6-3 TGTGCCAGCAGTTACCGACGCACAGATACGCAGTATTTT CASSYRRTDTQYF
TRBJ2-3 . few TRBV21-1 TGTGCCAGCAGCAGTTGGCTAGCGTTAAGCACAGATACGCAGTATTTT CASSSWLALSTDTQYF
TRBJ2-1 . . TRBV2 TGTGCCAGCAGTGAGGGTTTGCGCCTCTCCTACAATGAGCAGTTCTTC CASSEGLRLSYNEQFF
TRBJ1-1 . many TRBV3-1 TGTGCCAGCAGGAACTCGGGGACTGAAGCTTTCTTT CASRNSGTEAFF
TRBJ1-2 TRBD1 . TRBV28 TGTGCCAGCAGTTCCGGGACAGGGATCGGTGACTACACCTTC CASSSGTGIGDYTF
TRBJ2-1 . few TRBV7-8 TGTGCCAGCAGCTTAGCGTACCCACAGGGTACCTACAATGAGCAGTTCTTC CASSLAYPQGTYNEQFF
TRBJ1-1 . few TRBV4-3 TGCGCCAGCAGCCAGGGGGGTGCTTGGACTGAAGCTTTCTTT CASSQGGAWTEAFF
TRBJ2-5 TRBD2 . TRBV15 TGTGCCACCAGCAGACCTAGCGGGAGGGCCTTGGAGACCCAGTACTTC CATSRPSGRALETQYF